This T cell receptor beta chain stems from a study of blood T cells in healthy people across ages. General study results and limits: PBMCs that were unsorted prevented a conclusive naive versus antigen-experienced comparison.

The donors, healthy Caucasians from Russia, were aged about 6 to 90. Looked up from germline, CDR1 is MNHEY and CDR2 is SVGAGI. This CDR3 comprises 15 residues. Next came a second PCR, run for about 7 to 12 cycles, which used a sample-barcoded 5' primer along with a J-beta primer mix. TCRdb fed the 5' RACE reads into MiXCR, producing one record per CDR3 protein. The data hold hundreds of thousands of distinct CDR3 sequences, with less than 35% observed a single time. In regard to this clonotype: The target antigen is unknown.

The source is a woman of 80 years or more in good health. Sequencing used blood. The gene calls are TRBV6-5 and TRBJ2-1; 12 bases map to TRBD1. Near its end, the DNA agrees better with TRBJ2-7, so the J call may be wrong. The CDR3 loop reads CASSYAGQGAVEQYF. The CDR3 DNA follows: TGTGCCAGCAGTTACGCGGGACAGGGGGCGGTTGAGCAGTACTTC.